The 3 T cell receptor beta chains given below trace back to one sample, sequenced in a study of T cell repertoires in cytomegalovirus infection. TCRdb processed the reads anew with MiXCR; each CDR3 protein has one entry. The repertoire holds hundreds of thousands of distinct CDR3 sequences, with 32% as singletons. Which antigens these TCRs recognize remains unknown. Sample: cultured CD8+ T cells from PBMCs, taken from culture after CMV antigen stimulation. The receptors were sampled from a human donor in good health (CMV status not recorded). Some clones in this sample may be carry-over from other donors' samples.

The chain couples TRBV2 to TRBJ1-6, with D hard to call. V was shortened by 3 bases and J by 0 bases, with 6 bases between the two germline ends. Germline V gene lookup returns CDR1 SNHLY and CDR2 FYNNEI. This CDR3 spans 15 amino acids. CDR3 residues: CASSDEGSYNSPLHF. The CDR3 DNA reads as TGTGCCAGCAGTGACGAGGGCTCCTATAATTCACCCCTCCACTTT.

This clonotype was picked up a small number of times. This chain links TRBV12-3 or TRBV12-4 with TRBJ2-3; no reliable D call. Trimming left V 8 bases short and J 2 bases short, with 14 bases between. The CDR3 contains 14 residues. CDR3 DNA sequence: TGTGCCAGCGGCCCAAACTTTAACACAGATACGCAGTATTTT. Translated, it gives CASGPNFNTDTQYF.

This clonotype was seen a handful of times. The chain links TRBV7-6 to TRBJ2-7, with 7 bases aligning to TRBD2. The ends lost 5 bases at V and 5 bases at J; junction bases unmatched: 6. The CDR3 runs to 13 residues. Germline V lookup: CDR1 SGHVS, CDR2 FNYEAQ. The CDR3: CASSPGEGNEQYF. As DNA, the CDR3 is TGTGCCAGCAGCCCCGGGGAGGGGAACGAGCAGTACTTC.